What follows are 12 T cell receptor beta chains derived from one specimen sequenced in a study of identical twins. In TCRdb, the 5' RACE reads were re-called with MiXCR into one record per CDR3 protein. The data contain roughly 770,000 distinct CDR3 sequences, 15% to 20% of them singletons. Separately, the same data were catalogued under a study of T cells expressing NK-cell markers.

What was sequenced was PBMCs. Source of these receptors: a young woman in good health.

This clonotype showed up just a few times. The chain uses TRBV6-1 and TRBJ2-7; 15 bases map to TRBD2. The CDR3 has 16 amino acids. Germline lookup yields CDR1 MNHNS and CDR2 SASEGT. Trimming removed 5 bases from V and 7 bases from J; junction bases left unmatched: 9. The CDR3, as DNA: TGTGCCAGCAGTCGAACGGGGACTAGCGGGAGGAAGGAGCAGTACTTC. Protein product: CASSRTGTSGRKEQYF.

This clonotype has just a few counts. The chain has TRBV11-2 and TRBJ2-1, with D perhaps matching TRBD1 or TRBD2 (5 bases each). Trimming pared 3 bases from V and 8 bases from J, leaving 14 bases between. The CDR3 has 14 amino acids. CDR1 and CDR2 (germline): SGHAT, FQNNGV. CDR3 coding DNA: TGTGCCAGCAGCTTTCACGGGGCAAGGGATGAGCAGTTCTTC. The encoded protein is CASSFHGARDEQFF.

This clonotype was detected ten times or more. The rearrangement links TRBV7-8 to TRBJ2-5; possible D gene TRBD2, 6 bases. Trimming stripped 4 bases from V and 3 bases from J, with 12 bases between. CDR3 length equals 14 residues. The germline gives CDR1 SGHVS, CDR2 FQNEAQ. CDR3 sequence (DNA): TGTGCCAGCAGCTCATTAGCGGAGGAAGAGACCCAGTACTTC. This translates into CASSSLAEEETQYF.

In this sample, this clonotype turned up many times. The J gene is TRBJ1-1, the V gene TRBV12-3 or TRBV12-4; D unclear. V shed 6 bases and J shed 10 bases, with 18 bases lying between them. The CDR3 has 13 amino acids. The CDR3 spells CASSSLRAGGAFF. CDR3 nucleotides: TGTGCCAGCAGCTCATTACGGGCCGGCGGAGCTTTCTTT.

The chain joins TRBV7-2 to TRBJ2-5; TRBD1 matches 8 bases. The V and J ends lost 5 bases and 5 bases, in that order; junction bases with no gene match: 4. This CDR3 comprises 13 residues. The germline V gene encodes CDR1 SGHTA and CDR2 FQGNSA. The CDR3 nucleotides read TGTGCCAGCAGCCAGGACAGGGTGGAGACCCAGTACTTC. Translated: CASSQDRVETQYF.

This chain joins TRBV7-8 and TRBJ2-7; D remains ambiguous. Trimming took off 4 bases at V and 9 bases at J, with 19 bases between the two ends. The CDR3 covers 14 residues. Per germline, CDR1 SGHVS and CDR2 FQNEAQ. The CDR3 loop reads CASSSLELTSAQYF. The CDR3 bases are TGTGCCAGCAGCTCCTTGGAGTTAACCTCAGCGCAGTACTTC.

The CDR3, as DNA: TGTGCCAGCAGCGTAGGTGCGCCCGGGGAGCTGTTTTTT. It encodes CASSVGAPGELFF. The gene calls are TRBV9 and TRBJ2-2; D is unclear. The CDR3 is 13 amino acids. V was trimmed by 0 bases and J by 6 bases, leaving 6 bases between them. CDR1 SGDLS and CDR2 YYNGEE come from the germline V gene.

The chain combines TRBV15 with TRBJ2-3; possibly TRBD1 for D (5 bases). V lost 3 bases, J lost 2 bases, and 9 bases lay in between. The CDR3 totals 14 residues. Germline V gives CDR1 LNHNV, CDR2 YYDKDF (reference sequence). The CDR3 DNA reads TGTGCCACCAGCAGCCCCAGGGACACAGATACGCAGTATTTT. It codes for CATSSPRDTDTQYF.

The genes are TRBV20-1 and TRBJ1-5; tentative D call: TRBD1 (5 bases). V was clipped by 6 bases and J by 0 bases, with 15 bases between them. Germline CDR1 and CDR2: DFQATT and SNEGSKA (reference sequence). This CDR3 contains 15 residues. In DNA, the CDR3 is TGCAGTGCCGAGACAGAGGACAATAGCAATCAGCCCCAGCATTTT. Encoded protein: CSAETEDNSNQPQHF.

A few counts support this clonotype. The chain links TRBV7-6 to TRBJ2-3; TRBD2 matches 13 bases. V dropped 6 bases and J dropped 0; count of bases not matched to a gene: 3. The CDR3 covers 16 residues. CDR1 and CDR2 from the germline V gene are SGHVS and FNYEAQ. The CDR3 DNA sequence: TGTGCCAGCAGACTAGCGGGAGGGAGAAGCACAGATACGCAGTATTTT. This encodes CASRLAGGRSTDTQYF. The full variable domain, in which reference TRBV7-6 and TRBJ2-3 provide the parts outside the CDR3, is GAGVSQSPRYKVTKRGQDVALRCDPISGHVSLYWYRQALGQGPEFLTYFNYEAQQDKSGLPNDRFSAERPEGSISTLTIQRTEQRDSAMYRCASRLAGGRSTDTQYFGPGTRLTVL.

This clonotype was seen a few times. The CDR3 nucleotides are TGTGCCAGCAGTTTAGGGGGGGCGGAGGCAGATACGCAGTATTTT. It codes for CASSLGGAEADTQYF. The chain couples TRBV27 to TRBJ2-3; D perhaps matches TRBD2 (7 bases). CDR1 is MNHEY, CDR2 SMNVEV, per germline (reference sequence). Trimming pared 2 bases from V and 4 bases from J, leaving 13 bases between. The CDR3 totals 15 residues.

The DNA for the CDR3 is TGTGCCAGCGGCCGTGGTGATCTTGGCTCACCCCTCCACTTT. It encodes CASGRGDLGSPLHF. The chain recombines TRBV28 with TRBJ1-6; D is undetermined. The germline V and J ends were trimmed by 8 bases and 10 bases, with 18 bases remaining between them. Germline CDR1 and CDR2: MDHEN and SYDVKM. The CDR3 has 14 residues. The variable domain in full, with the rest retrieved from reference TRBV28 and TRBJ1-6, is DVKVTQSSRYLVKRTGEKVFLECVQDMDHENMFWYRQDPGLGLRLIYFSYDVKMKEKGDIPEGYSVSREKKERFSLILESASTNQTSMYLCASGRGDLGSPLHFGNGTRLTVT.